This T cell receptor beta chain was captured by sequencing in a study of blood T cell repertoires in COVID-19 (dated by TCRdb to about 2020). In terms of the full investigation: The collaborator samples originated in the United States, Italy and Spain and spanned the acute and convalescent phases of COVID-19. The material from the prospective study consisted of cDNA or gDNA derived from T cells, B-cell-depleted T cells, or PBMCs. The dataset comprised deeply sampled blood TCRbeta repertoires from subjects exposed to, actively infected with, or recovered from COVID-19. A freely available public database, intended as a resource for researchers studying the immune response to SARS-CoV-2, is where the repertoires were released. Samples were obtained from the ongoing ImmuneRACE study (first 160 participants) and from about 1,300 subjects provided by 6 global collaborators. Sample metadata almost always included a de-identified subject ID, COVID-19 status, age in years and sex. Where available, HLA class I and class II types were obtained from metadata supplied by the sample provider rather than from assay-based typing. The study at large found these results: The quantity of clinical and demographic metadata differed by source and by participant and was supplied without curation.

TCRbeta CDR3 regions were amplified from genomic DNA by means of the immunoSEQ Assay, a bias-controlled multiplex PCR. The published analysis was carried out like this. Within the assay, amplification of reference gene primers was used to estimate how many nucleated cells each sample contained. Sequence reads were collapsed and filtered to measure the absolute abundance of every unique TCRbeta CDR3 rearrangement. For each sample, productive Simpson clonality was calculated as the square root of Simpson's diversity index across productive rearrangements. Entries here come from immuneACCESS through TCRdb and include only in-frame sequences with V and J called. Some clones fail to appear in such tables; in the studies checked, an unresolved V gene covers under half of the shortfall, and the cause of the remainder is unknown. The V and J calls and the clone size are those of that table, but D and trimming were determined from the DNA. For this sample there are about 280,000 clones; around 83% appear just once. The ten largest clones capture 5% of the sample.

V is pruned by 5 bases and J by 9 bases, leaving 17 bases of the junction without a gene match. Per the germline V gene (reference sequence), GTSNPN is the CDR1 and SVGIG is the CDR2. The cysteine opens and the phenylalanine closes a CDR3 of 16 amino acids. CDR3 DNA is the only sequence kept; it has 48 bases, read in frame from the first base. Participants in the prospective study were aged roughly 18 to 95 years, lived in 20 to 30 United States geographic areas, and enrolled through a virtual design. In the prospective study, cohorts were assigned on the basis of participant-reported clinical history obtained from a screening survey and a study questionnaire. Exposed participants were defined as having been in contact with someone with a PCR-confirmed or clinician-diagnosed COVID-19 case within 2 weeks of study entry. Each participant in the prospective study had whole blood, serum and a nasopharyngeal or oropharyngeal swab collected by mobile phlebotomists. Participants in the prospective study had the option to provide additional blood draws and questionnaires over an approximately 2-month period. Blood samples from the prospective study were shipped frozen or at room temperature prior to DNA extraction.

Points on this clone: What this receptor recognizes is not known. Nothing much larger sits one base from this clone, and base qualities are not available.

The V gene is TRBV30 and the J gene is TRBJ2-1; 9 nucleotides in the junction match TRBD2. The sequence was collected from a man aged 40-55 years who had been exposed to COVID-19. Specimen: PBMCs or T cells enriched from blood (not recorded which). The nucleotide sequence is TGTGCCTGGTCTCTCGGGGGCGGGAGGGCCGCAGGTGAGCAGTTCTTC. Translation gives CAWSLGGGRAAGEQFF.